Listed below are T cell receptor beta chains from one sample, sequenced in a study of shared clonotypes between healthy human individuals. Profiling relied on immunoSEQ multiplex PCR, and the TCRdb table lists in-frame clones only, not all of them. The sample holds approximately 2.5 million clones; approximately 94% are singletons and the top ten take about 0.13%. The sequenced sample consisted of naive CD4+ T cells sorted from blood. These receptors were obtained from a man aged 18 to 30 in good health. The CDR3 runs from the conserved cysteine through the conserved F or W. The order of the fields is D gene, CDR3 length, clone size, V gene, CDR3 protein. The D gene is left open where the match is weak. Clone size is not always given. Where it is, it says once, few, many or a class for expanded clones.

. 11 . TRBV7-9 CASSYDGELFF
. 15 . TRBV4-3 CASSQQAVQNYGYTF
. 13 once TRBV9 CASNMRGQETQYF
. 13 . TRBV2 CASSEERGSPLHF
. 16 . TRBV5-1 CASSSTGGGDNYGYTF
. 14 . TRBV5-1 CASRPRASYNEQFF
. 16 once TRBV10-3 CAISESLQATNEKLFF
. 16 . TRBV10-3 CAISERGALNTGELFF
TRBD1 14 . TRBV11-3 CASSAGTVYQGYTF
. 15 . TRBV19 CASSIGQPSNQPQHF
. 13 . TRBV6-5 CASSYSNYNEQFF
TRBD2 15 . TRBV10-1 CASSNSGRGTDTQYF
. 14 . TRBV7-2 CASSLVGGTETQYF
. 16 . TRBV5-1 CASSPLGGNSNQPQHF
TRBD1 17 . TRBV6-1 CASSARGTGSTYNEQFF
TRBD2 15 . TRBV11-2 CASSFTSGRNNEQFF
. 10 . TRBV2 CASTIVQQFF
. 12 . TRBV21-1 CASSLHGFPLHF
TRBD1 12 . TRBV6-5 CAVAGGRTEAFF
. 15 . TRBV18 CASSPPQSQQETQYF
TRBD1 15 . TRBV4-1 CASSSRQGASGGYTF
. 15 . TRBV5-8 CASSLRQPNNSPLHF
. 16 . TRBV5-4 CASSLGWQGGRNEQFF
TRBD1 17 . TRBV11-2 CASTLGRGQGARTEAFF
TRBD1 15 . TRBV7-9 CASSLAQGARSEAFF
. 14 . TRBV4-2 CASSTRVGTDTQYF
TRBD2 16 . TRBV7-2 CASSSNPGLAGSVQYF
. 14 . TRBV18 CASSPGSASYEQYF
. 15 . TRBV4-1 CASSQEKRTYNEQFF
. 12 . TRBV5-4 CASRLLGGGYTF
. 14 . TRBV30 CAWSVRQGKYEQYF
TRBD1 16 few TRBV27 CATRGTGGNSNQPQHF
. 16 . TRBV27 CASSPSDTVAGNTIYF
. 13 . TRBV29-1 CSVVGGPGTEAFF
TRBD1 18 . TRBV18 CASSPVSGTGNSGNEQFF
. 10 few TRBV29-1 CSVGGGGYTF
. 15 . TRBV9 CASSVAGATYNEQFF
. 13 . TRBV10-3 CAISEATGTGAFF
TRBD1 14 . TRBV6-1 CASRYRGRSYEQYF
. 15 . TRBV10-1 CASSESTGSYNEQFF
. 16 . TRBV14 CASSQKPRSSWETQYF
. 16 . TRBV5-5 CASSLEAGLTNEKLFF
. 12 . TRBV2 CASRTSVIEQYF
. 14 . TRBV7-9 CASSLGGERYEQYF
. 13 . TRBV5-1 CASSPTTKETQYF
. 15 . TRBV7-2 CASSKDGGSNQPQHF
. 12 few TRBV6-6 CASSYSAGELFF
TRBD1 16 . TRBV29-1 CSAGSGTGGSSTEAFF
TRBD1 15 . TRBV11-2 CASSLRTGGDTEAFF
. 14 . TRBV9 CASSSGDPQETQYF
TRBD2 16 . TRBV7-9 CASSPPQTSGKTEQFF
. 17 . TRBV4-3 CASSRGLGGVKYNEQFF
. 11 . TRBV7-9 CASSSGEGYTF